This TCR beta chain came from a study of cytomegalovirus exposure and HLA in healthy donors. General study results and limits: Reportedly, HLA-A and HLA-B alleles of most subjects were accurately predicted from TCR beta.

With 60 Vbeta and 13 Jbeta primers, the PCR was carried out. Clones were read by immunoSEQ multiplex PCR, and TCRdb kept only the in-frame ones, dropping some. The sample yields around 200,000 clones, roughly 84% seen once. For this clone: Its antigen is unidentified.

The sequenced material came from PBMCs. This TCR was sampled from a man aged 50-60 years in good health and CMV-seronegative.

The CDR3 DNA follows: TGTGCCAGCAGCCGCGGTCAAAATCAGCCCCAGCATTTT. Amino acid sequence: CASSRGQNQPQHF. The chain couples TRBV6-6 to TRBJ1-5; D is unresolved. Germline V gene lookup returns CDR1 MNHNY and CDR2 SVGAGI (reference sequence). The V end lost 6 bases, the J end lost 4 bases, and 10 bases lay between the germline ends. The CDR3 consists of 13 residues.